The present entry profiles one T cell receptor (beta chain) with its context. These data originate in a study of blood T cell repertoires in COVID-19. In the study overall: In each case, the material was cDNA or gDNA derived from T cells, B-cell-depleted T cells, or PBMCs.

In the original processing: Reference gene primer amplification gave estimated nucleated cell counts. Using immunoSEQ multiplex PCR, the repertoire was profiled, and TCRdb retains in-frame clones only, with some absent. Clone size and the V and J calls come from that table; the DNA yielded D and trimming. Among around 190,000 clones, more than 80% were seen once, and the ten largest hold around 10%. Followed over time, Seattle patients had been enrolled while infection was active. Trimming stripped 7 bases from V and 5 bases from J, with 5 bases between. CDR3 length: 10 amino acids. In germline, CDR1 is MGHRA, CDR2 YSYEKL.

The sample taken for sequencing was peripheral blood. This chain links TRBV4-1 with TRBJ2-5; D is unclear. This TCR came from a woman in her 40s with COVID-19, enrolled during active disease. In nucleotides, the CDR3 is TGCGCCAGCATTATCGAGACCCAGTACTTC. Its protein is CASIIETQYF.